These 3 T cell receptor beta chains came from one sample sequenced in a study of blood T cell repertoires in COVID-19. Produced via immunoSEQ multiplex PCR; TCRdb's table is partial and in-frame only. The sample lists under 80,000 clones, approximately 80% occurring once. Source material: peripheral blood. The receptors were gathered from a man aged 65-85 years with acute or convalescent COVID-19.

The chain recombines TRBV24-1 with TRBJ2-5; TRBD2 agrees at 11 bases. The CDR3 extends over 19 amino acids. V shed 5 bases and J 0 bases; nucleotides not matched to a gene: 13. The germline V gene has CDR1 KGHDR and CDR2 SFDVKD. DNA for the CDR3: TGTGCCACCAGTGCCCCCACTTCGATAGCGGGGGGGTACCAAGAGACCCAGTACTTC. It is translated as CATSAPTSIAGGYQETQYF.

This chain connects TRBV6-4 to TRBJ2-1; 8 nucleotides line up with TRBD1. J gave up 3 bases and V 4 bases, and 2 bases lay outside the gene matches. The length of the CDR3 is 14 residues. Germline V lookup: CDR1 MRHNA, CDR2 SNTAGT. The CDR3 region is CASSGTGFYNEQFF. The CDR3 region has the DNA TGTGCCAGCAGTGGGACAGGGTTCTACAATGAGCAGTTCTTC.

The J gene is TRBJ2-5, the V gene TRBV24-1; D is perhaps TRBD2 (5 bases). This CDR3 contains 15 residues. The ends were cut back, 2 bases at V and 5 bases at J, with 14 bases in the middle. Germline V lookup: CDR1 KGHDR, CDR2 SFDVKD. CDR3 in amino acids: CATSDYRGGRETQYF. Written as DNA, the CDR3 is TGTGCCACCAGTGATTATCGTGGAGGCAGGGAGACCCAGTACTTC.